This T cell receptor (beta chain) comes out of a study of blood T cell repertoires in COVID-19. The length of the CDR3 is 15 residues. V dropped 1 base and J dropped 5 bases, with 13 bases sitting between them. CDR1 KGHDR and CDR2 SFDVKD come from the germline V gene. Clones were read by immunoSEQ multiplex PCR, and TCRdb kept only the in-frame ones, dropping some. The profile covers 80,000 or so clones, with roughly nine tenths appearing a single time and approximately 2.4% taken by the ten largest. The rearrangement links TRBV24-1 to TRBJ1-1; possibly TRBD1 for D (6 bases). This receptor was taken from a man aged 50-59 years with acute or convalescent COVID-19. The specimen was peripheral blood. The DNA for the CDR3 is TGTGCCACCAGTGATTTAGGGGGGGGCACGACTGAAGCTTTCTTT. It specifies CATSDLGGGTTEAFF.